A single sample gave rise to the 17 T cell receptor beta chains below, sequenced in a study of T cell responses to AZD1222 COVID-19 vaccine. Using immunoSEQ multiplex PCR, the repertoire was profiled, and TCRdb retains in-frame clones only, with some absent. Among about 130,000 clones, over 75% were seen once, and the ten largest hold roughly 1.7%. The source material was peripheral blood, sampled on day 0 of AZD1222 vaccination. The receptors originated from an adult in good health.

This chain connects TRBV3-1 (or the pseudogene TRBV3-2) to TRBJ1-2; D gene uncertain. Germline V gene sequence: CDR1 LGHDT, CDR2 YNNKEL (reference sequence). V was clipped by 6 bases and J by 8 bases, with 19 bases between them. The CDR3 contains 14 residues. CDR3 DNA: TGTGCCAGCAGTCATCTCCGGGTCCGGGAAGGCTACACCTTC. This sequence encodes CASSHLRVREGYTF.

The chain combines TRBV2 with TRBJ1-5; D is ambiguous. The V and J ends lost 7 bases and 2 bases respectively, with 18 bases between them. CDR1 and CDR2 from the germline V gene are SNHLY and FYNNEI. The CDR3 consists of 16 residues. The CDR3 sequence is CASTGFSPMGNQPQHF. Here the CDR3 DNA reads TGTGCCAGCACCGGGTTCTCCCCTATGGGCAATCAGCCCCAGCATTTT.

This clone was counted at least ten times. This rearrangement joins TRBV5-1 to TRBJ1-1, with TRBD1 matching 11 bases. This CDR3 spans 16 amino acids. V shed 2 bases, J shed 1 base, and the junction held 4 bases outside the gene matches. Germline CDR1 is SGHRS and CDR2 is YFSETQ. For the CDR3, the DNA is TGCGCCAGCAGCTTTATTGGGACAGGGGGGAACACTGAAGCTTTCTTT. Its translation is CASSFIGTGGNTEAFF. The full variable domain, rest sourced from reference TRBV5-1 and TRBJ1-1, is KAGVTQTPRYLIKTRGQQVTLSCSPISGHRSVSWYQQTPGQGLQFLFEYFSETQRNKGNFPGRFSGRQFSNSRSEMNVSTLELGDSALYLCASSFIGTGGNTEAFFGQGTRLTVV.

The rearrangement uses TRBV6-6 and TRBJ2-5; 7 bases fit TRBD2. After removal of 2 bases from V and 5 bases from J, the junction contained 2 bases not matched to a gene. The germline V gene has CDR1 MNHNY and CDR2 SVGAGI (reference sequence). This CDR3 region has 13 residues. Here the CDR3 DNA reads TGTGCCAGCAGTTACGGGGGAGGGGAGACCCAGTACTTC. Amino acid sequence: CASSYGGGETQYF.

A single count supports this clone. This chain's CDR3 is CASNSGTVTDTQYF. The DNA of the CDR3 is TGTGCCAGCAATAGCGGGACCGTCACAGATACGCAGTATTTT. The rearrangement links TRBV5-6 to TRBJ2-3; 8 positions match TRBD2. V was clipped by 6 bases and J by 2 bases; unmatched bases: 5. CDR1 SGHDT and CDR2 YYEEEE come from the germline V gene. The CDR3 has 14 residues.

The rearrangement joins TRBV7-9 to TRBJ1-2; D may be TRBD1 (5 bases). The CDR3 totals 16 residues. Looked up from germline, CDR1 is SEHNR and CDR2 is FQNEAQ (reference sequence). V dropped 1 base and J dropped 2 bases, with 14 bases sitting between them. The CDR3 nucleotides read TGTGCCAGCAGCTTAGAAGGGGCGGTGTCCAACTATGGCTACACCTTC. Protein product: CASSLEGAVSNYGYTF.

CDR3 amino acids: CASSPLEGSTEAFF. CDR3 coding DNA: TGTGCCAGCTCACCTCTCGAGGGCAGCACTGAAGCTTTCTTT. This chain joins TRBV18 and TRBJ1-1; D ambiguous. The germline V gene encodes CDR1 KGHSH and CDR2 LQKENI. The CDR3 totals 14 residues. Deletions cut 3 bases from V and 4 bases from J, with 12 bases between.

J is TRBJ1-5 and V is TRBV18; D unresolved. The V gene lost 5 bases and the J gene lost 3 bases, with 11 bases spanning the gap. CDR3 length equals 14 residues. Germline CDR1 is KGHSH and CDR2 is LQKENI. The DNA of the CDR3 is TGTGCCAGCTCAATGGGCGAACTCAATCAGCCCCAGCATTTT. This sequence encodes CASSMGELNQPQHF.

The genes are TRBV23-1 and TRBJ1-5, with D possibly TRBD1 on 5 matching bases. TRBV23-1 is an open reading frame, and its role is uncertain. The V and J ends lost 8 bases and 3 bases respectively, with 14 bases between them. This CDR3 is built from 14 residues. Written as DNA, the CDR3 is TGCGCCAGCGGCCCTATGGGGGACAATCAGCCCCAGCATTTT. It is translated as CASGPMGDNQPQHF.

CDR3 DNA: TGTGCCAGCAGCCAACCAAACTATGGCTACACCTTC. Its translation is CASSQPNYGYTF. The gene calls are TRBV7-8 and TRBJ1-2, with D unclear. CDR1 SGHVS and CDR2 FQNEAQ come from the germline V gene. CDR3 length: 12 residues. V dropped 5 bases and J dropped 2 bases, with 6 bases sitting between them.

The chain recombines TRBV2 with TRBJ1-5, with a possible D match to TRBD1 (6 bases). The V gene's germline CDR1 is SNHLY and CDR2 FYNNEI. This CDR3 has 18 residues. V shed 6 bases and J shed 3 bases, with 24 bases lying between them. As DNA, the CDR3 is TGTGCCAGCAGCAATCCGGAGGGGGGAAGGGGGGACAATCAGCCCCAGCATTTT. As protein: CASSNPEGGRGDNQPQHF.

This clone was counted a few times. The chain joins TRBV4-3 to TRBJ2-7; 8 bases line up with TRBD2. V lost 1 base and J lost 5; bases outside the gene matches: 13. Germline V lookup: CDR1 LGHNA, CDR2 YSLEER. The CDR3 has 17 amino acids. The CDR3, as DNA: TGCGCCAGCAGCCAAGGGCAGGGTACCGGACTAGCAAACGAGCAGTACTTC. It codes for CASSQGQGTGLANEQYF.

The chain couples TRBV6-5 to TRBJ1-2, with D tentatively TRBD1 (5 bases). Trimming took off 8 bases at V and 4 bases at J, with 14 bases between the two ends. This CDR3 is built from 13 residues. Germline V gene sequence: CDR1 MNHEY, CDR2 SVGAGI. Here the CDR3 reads CASLDRPPYGYTF. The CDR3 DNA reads TGTGCCAGCTTAGACAGACCCCCCTATGGCTACACCTTC.

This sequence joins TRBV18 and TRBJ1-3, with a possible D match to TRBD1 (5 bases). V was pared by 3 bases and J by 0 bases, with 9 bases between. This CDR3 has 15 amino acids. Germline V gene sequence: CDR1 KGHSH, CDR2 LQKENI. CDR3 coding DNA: TGTGCCAGCTCACCCGGGGGGAGCTCTGGAAACACCATATATTTT. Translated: CASSPGGSSGNTIYF.

This CDR3 reads CASSPGGYNTEAFF. In DNA, the CDR3 is TGTGCCAGCTCACCAGGGGGCTACAACACTGAAGCTTTCTTT. V gene TRBV18 combines with J gene TRBJ1-1; D perhaps matches TRBD1 (6 bases). The CDR3 length is 14 residues. The V end was cut by 2 bases, the J end by 2 bases, with 9 bases between. Germline CDR1 reads KGHSH; CDR2 reads LQKENI.

For the CDR3, the DNA is TGTGCCAGCAGCTGGTCGGGGGGGGGTATCTCTGGAAACACCATATATTTT. Translated: CASSWSGGGISGNTIYF. The genes are TRBV11-2 and TRBJ1-3, with D tentatively TRBD1 (5 bases). V lost 4 bases, J lost 0 bases, and 16 bases lay in between. Germline-derived CDR1 and CDR2 are SGHAT and FQNNGV. The CDR3 spans 17 residues.

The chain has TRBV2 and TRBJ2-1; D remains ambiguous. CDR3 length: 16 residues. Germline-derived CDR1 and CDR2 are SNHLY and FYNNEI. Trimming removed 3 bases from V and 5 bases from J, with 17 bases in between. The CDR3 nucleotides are TGTGCCAGCAGTGATCCGGACGTCAGCCCTCACAATGAGCAGTTCTTC. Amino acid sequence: CASSDPDVSPHNEQFF.